This TCR beta chain was captured in a study of blood T cells in healthy people across ages. Study findings and constraints: Among long-lived donors, naive CD4+ cells were more numerous and diversity higher than in aged donors.

Turning to this clonotype: No antigen is known for it.

For the second PCR, which ran for about 7 to 11 cycles, a sample-barcoded 5' primer and a J-beta primer mix were used. TCRdb reprocessed the 5' RACE reads via MiXCR and lists one record per CDR3 protein. The table lists fewer than 750,000 distinct CDR3 sequences, more than 45% of them singletons, with roughly 14% in the top ten. Trimming stripped 0 bases from V and 0 bases from J, with 20 bases between. Per germline, CDR1 MNHEY and CDR2 SVGAGI. CDR3 size: 19 residues. Sequencing was done on a sample of blood. V gene TRBV6-5 combines with J gene TRBJ1-1; D may be TRBD1 (6 bases). This sequence originates from a woman older than 75 in good health. CDR3 sequence (DNA): TGTGCCAGCAGTTACTCGTGGCAGGGGCGTCTTGTACTGAACACTGAAGCTTTCTTT. Residues: CASSYSWQGRLVLNTEAFF.